The source of this T cell receptor beta chain is a study of control samples from healthy donors and cancer patients. Here immunoSEQ multiplex PCR was the method, and the copy in TCRdb shows in-frame clones only, minus some. This table holds 9,500 to 15,000 clones, approximately 93% found once. The junction had 18 bases not matched to a gene; V was cut back by 0 bases and J by 5 bases. The CDR3 totals 21 residues. Germline-derived CDR1 and CDR2 are SGDLS and YYNGEE. The sequencing input was PBMCs. The sequence was obtained from a man between 65 and 85 years old with head and neck cancer. This chain joins TRBV9 and TRBJ2-1, with TRBD2 matching over 12 bases. This chain's CDR3 is CASSVVGTGWASGRVNNEQFF. The CDR3, as DNA: TGTGCCAGCAGCGTAGTAGGGACAGGTTGGGCTAGCGGGAGGGTTAACAATGAGCAGTTCTTC.